The 18 T cell receptor beta chains presented below share a single source sample, sequenced in a study of shared clonotypes between healthy human individuals. Only in-frame clones appear in the TCRdb table, and some are missing; sequencing was by immunoSEQ multiplex PCR. Of roughly 1,000,000 clones listed, 75% to 85% are singletons. The sequenced material came from memory CD4+ T cells from PBMCs. As to subset: CD45RA-negative fraction. All receptors derive from a young man in good health. Some clones in this sample may be carry-over from other donors' samples.

The chain carries TRBV28 and TRBJ1-5; 9 bases are shared with TRBD1. The CDR3 has 16 amino acids. Germline V lookup: CDR1 MDHEN, CDR2 SYDVKM. The V and J ends lost 6 bases and 4 bases, in that order; junction bases with no gene match: 10. The CDR3 region is CASRDRGLTQNQPQHF. CDR3 sequence (DNA): TGTGCCAGCAGGGACAGGGGTCTAACTCAGAATCAGCCCCAGCATTTT.

V is TRBV28 and J is TRBJ1-5, with TRBD1 matching 11 bases. The length of the CDR3 is 14 residues. Germline loops: CDR1 MDHEN, CDR2 SYDVKM. V gave up 4 bases and J gave up 9 bases; unmatched junction bases: 5. The CDR3 sequence: CASSWDRGIGPQHF. The CDR3 region has the DNA TGTGCCAGCAGTTGGGACAGGGGGATCGGGCCCCAGCATTTT.

The J gene is TRBJ2-1, the V gene TRBV28, with D maybe TRBD2 (6 bases). Germline CDR1 is MDHEN and CDR2 is SYDVKM. Trimming took 6 bases from V and 7 from J, leaving 16 bases between them. The CDR3 runs 14 residues. The CDR3 region is CASRASDLSNEQFF. CDR3 DNA: TGTGCCAGCAGGGCTAGCGATCTGTCGAATGAGCAGTTCTTC.

This clone is a singleton in its sample. This sequence joins TRBV13 and TRBJ1-2; D uncertain. CDR1 is PRHDT and CDR2 is FYEKMQ in the germline V gene (reference sequence). The V gene lost 6 bases and the J gene lost 5 bases, with 13 bases spanning the gap. This CDR3 is built from 13 residues. The CDR3 is CASSQSTSYGYTF. The CDR3 nucleotides read TGTGCCAGCAGTCAAAGCACCAGTTATGGCTACACCTTC.

The chain employs TRBV6-1 and TRBJ1-5; no clear D gene. Per germline, CDR1 MNHNS and CDR2 SASEGT. The V end was cut by 2 bases, the J end by 7 bases, with 18 bases between. The CDR3 is 16 residues long. The CDR3: CASSEFSVPMGQPQHF. As DNA, the CDR3 is TGTGCCAGCAGTGAATTCAGTGTTCCCATGGGGCAGCCCCAGCATTTT.

This clone was counted only a few times. This sequence joins TRBV10-3 and TRBJ1-5, with D tentatively TRBD1 (6 bases). The CDR3 has 15 amino acids. V lost 10 bases and J lost 4, with 20 bases in between. Germline loops: CDR1 ENHRY, CDR2 SYGVKD. CDR3 nucleotides: TGTGCCAGTACTGCTGGAGACAGGAGTAATCAGCCCCAGCATTTT. It yields the protein CASTAGDRSNQPQHF.

This clone was seen only once. CDR3 protein: CASSTPQREINEQFF. CDR3 nucleotide sequence: TGTGCCAGCAGTACCCCCCAGCGGGAGATCAATGAGCAGTTCTTC. The chain couples TRBV28 to TRBJ2-1; 8 bases align to TRBD2. The germline gives CDR1 MDHEN, CDR2 SYDVKM. J lost 6 bases, V lost 5 bases, and 9 bases had no gene match. The CDR3 has 15 residues.

V is TRBV29-1 and J is TRBJ2-3; TRBD2 matches 10 bases. Germline V gene sequence: CDR1 SQVTM, CDR2 ANQGSEA. The CDR3 consists of 16 residues. V gave up 1 base and J gave up 7 bases; unmatched junction bases: 11. The CDR3 DNA reads as TGCAGCGTTGAAGGGCAGAGCGGGAGGGCCGATAATACGCAGTATTTT. It codes for CSVEGQSGRADNTQYF.

J is TRBJ2-1 and V is TRBV30; 7 positions agree with TRBD2. The germline V gene has CDR1 GTSNPN and CDR2 SVGIG (reference sequence). CDR3 length: 14 amino acids. Germline trimming cut 5 bases from V and 3 bases from J; bases unmatched to any gene: 7. The CDR3: CAWGRELYYNEQFF. DNA of the CDR3: TGTGCCTGGGGGCGGGAGTTGTACTACAATGAGCAGTTCTTC.

This clone turned up a few times. The chain has TRBV7-3 and TRBJ2-5; 7 nucleotides align to TRBD1. Germline CDR1 SGHTA, CDR2 FQGTGA. Trimming took 5 bases from V and 5 from J; bases not matched to a gene: 8. The CDR3 runs to 14 residues. The CDR3 nucleotides are TGTGCCAGCAGCAAAGACAGGGAATCCGAGACCCAGTACTTC. Translated: CASSKDRESETQYF.

The chain uses TRBV25-1 and TRBJ2-3, with D possibly being TRBD2 (5 bases). The V end was cut by 7 bases, the J end by 0 bases, with 14 bases between. The CDR3 has 15 amino acids. Germline V gene sequence: CDR1 MGHDK, CDR2 SYGVNS. CDR3 sequence reads: CASTAEESSTDTQYF. The CDR3 nucleotides are TGTGCCAGCACCGCGGAGGAATCTAGCACAGATACGCAGTATTTT.

Comment on this clone: This sample includes further DNA sequences coding for the same CDR3. This chain uses TRBV6-6 with TRBJ1-4; TRBD1 matches 7 bases. This CDR3 is built from 14 residues. The germline CDR1 and CDR2 sequences are MNHNY and SVGAGI (reference sequence). V was clipped by 2 bases and J by 5 bases; unmatched bases: 2. The CDR3 reads CASSYGRGNEKLFF. For the CDR3, the DNA is TGTGCCAGCAGTTACGGCAGGGGGAATGAAAAACTGTTTTTT.

The gene calls are TRBV11-3 and TRBJ2-2; tentative D call: TRBD2 (7 bases). Germline V gene sequence: CDR1 SGHNT, CDR2 YENEEA. V lost 5 bases and J lost 2, with 12 bases in between. CDR3 length equals 15 residues. The CDR3 DNA reads TGTGCCAGCAGCCCTTGGGGGGGCAACACCGGGGAGCTGTTTTTT. Translation gives CASSPWGGNTGELFF.

This chain connects TRBV10-3 to TRBJ2-7; TRBD2 aligns across 11 bases. The CDR3 runs 15 residues. The germline gives CDR1 ENHRY, CDR2 SYGVKD. Trimming removed 3 bases from V and 5 bases from J; junction bases left unmatched: 6. The CDR3 sequence is CAISDGLAGGDEQYF. CDR3 DNA sequence: TGTGCCATCAGTGACGGGCTAGCGGGAGGTGACGAGCAGTACTTC.

The chain joins TRBV6-1 to TRBJ2-1, with 7 bases fitting TRBD1. The CDR3 totals 16 residues. V dropped 3 bases and J dropped 8; count of bases not matched to a gene: 13. Germline V gene lookup returns CDR1 MNHNS and CDR2 SASEGT. CDR3 DNA: TGTGCCAGCAGTGAGGGCTGGGGACAGACGAGGGATGAGCAGTTCTTC. Residues: CASSEGWGQTRDEQFF.

The chain links TRBV28 to TRBJ1-1, with a tentative D call TRBD1 (6 bases). Germline values: CDR1 MDHEN, CDR2 SYDVKM. The CDR3 covers 15 residues. The V and J ends lost 3 bases and 6 bases respectively, with 17 bases between them. The CDR3 reads CASSFLRGDGAEAFF. The CDR3 DNA is TGTGCCAGCAGTTTCCTCAGGGGTGACGGGGCTGAAGCTTTCTTT.

CDR3 DNA sequence: TGTGCCAGCAGCACAGAGATACGGGGGACCTTCTCCTACGAGCAGTACTTC. This gives the protein CASSTEIRGTFSYEQYF. The J gene is TRBJ2-7, the V gene TRBV7-2; D perhaps matches TRBD2 (6 bases). Between the trimmed V and J ends, which lost 5 bases and 0 bases, there was a span of 20 bases. CDR3 length: 17 amino acids. Germline CDR1 is SGHTA and CDR2 is FQGNSA. Using reference TRBV7-2 and TRBJ2-7 for the parts outside the CDR3, the full variable domain is GAGVSQSPSNKVTEKGKDVELRCDPISGHTALYWYRQSLGQGLEFLIYFQGNSAPDKSGLPSDRFSAERTGGSVSTLTIQRTQQEDSAVYLCASSTEIRGTFSYEQYFGPGTRLTVT.

The genes are TRBV28 and TRBJ1-2, with D uncertain. The CDR3 length is 14 residues. Trimming cost V 7 bases and J 0 bases, with 12 bases left between them. CDR1 is MDHEN, CDR2 SYDVKM, per germline. CDR3 sequence (DNA): TGTGCCAGCACTTACTCCCGATCTAACTATGGCTACACCTTC. Its translation is CASTYSRSNYGYTF.